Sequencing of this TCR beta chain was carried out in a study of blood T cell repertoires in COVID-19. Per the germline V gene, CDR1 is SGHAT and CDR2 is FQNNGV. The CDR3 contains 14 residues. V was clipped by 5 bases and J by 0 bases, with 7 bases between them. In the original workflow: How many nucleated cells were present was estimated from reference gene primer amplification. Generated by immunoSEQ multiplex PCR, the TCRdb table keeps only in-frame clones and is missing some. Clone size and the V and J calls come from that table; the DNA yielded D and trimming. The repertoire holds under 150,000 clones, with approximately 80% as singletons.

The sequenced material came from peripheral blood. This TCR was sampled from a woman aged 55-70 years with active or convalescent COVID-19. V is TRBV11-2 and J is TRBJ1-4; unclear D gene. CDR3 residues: CASSIPATNEKLFF. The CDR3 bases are TGTGCCAGCAGCATCCCAGCAACTAATGAAAAACTGTTTTTT.